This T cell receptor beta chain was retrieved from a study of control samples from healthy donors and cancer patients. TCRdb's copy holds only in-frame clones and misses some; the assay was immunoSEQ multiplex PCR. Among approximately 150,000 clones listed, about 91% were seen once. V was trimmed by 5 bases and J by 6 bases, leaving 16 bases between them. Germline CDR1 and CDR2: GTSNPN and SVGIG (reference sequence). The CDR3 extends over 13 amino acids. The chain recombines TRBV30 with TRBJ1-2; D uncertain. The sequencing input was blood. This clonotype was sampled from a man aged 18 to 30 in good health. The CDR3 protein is CAWGLGRLDGYTF. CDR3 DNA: TGTGCCTGGGGTTTAGGGAGGTTGGATGGCTACACCTTC.